This T cell receptor (beta chain) was recorded in a study of blood T cell repertoires in COVID-19. The data were produced by immunoSEQ multiplex PCR, yet TCRdb's version contains in-frame clones alone and is incomplete. This table holds 250,000 or so clones, about 88% found once. The V end lost 0 bases, the J end lost 0 bases, and 9 bases lay between the germline ends. Germline loops: CDR1 KGHSH, CDR2 LQKENI. The CDR3 consists of 16 residues. This clonotype originated in a woman aged 55-70 years with acute or convalescent COVID-19. V gene TRBV18 combines with J gene TRBJ2-1; D possibly corresponds to TRBD2 (7 bases). The sample consisted of peripheral blood. CDR3 bases: TGTGCCAGCTCACCACCGGGGGGGGCCTCCTACAATGAGCAGTTCTTC. This encodes CASSPPGGASYNEQFF.